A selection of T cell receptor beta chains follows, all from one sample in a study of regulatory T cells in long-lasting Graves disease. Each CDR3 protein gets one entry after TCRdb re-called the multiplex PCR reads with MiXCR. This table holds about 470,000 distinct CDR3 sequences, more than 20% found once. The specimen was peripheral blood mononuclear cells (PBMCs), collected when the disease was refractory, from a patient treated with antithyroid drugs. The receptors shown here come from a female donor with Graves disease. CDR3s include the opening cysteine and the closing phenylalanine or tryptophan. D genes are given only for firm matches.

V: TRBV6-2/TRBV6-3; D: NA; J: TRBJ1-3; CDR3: CASSAPVSGNTIYF
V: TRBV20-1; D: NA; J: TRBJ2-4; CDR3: CSALRGDLAKNIQYF
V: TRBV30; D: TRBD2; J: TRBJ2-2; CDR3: CAWNIAGGPGELFF
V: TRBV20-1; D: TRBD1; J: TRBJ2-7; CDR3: CSARDDRGHEQYF
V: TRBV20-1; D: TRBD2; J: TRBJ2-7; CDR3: CSARDSGSPYEQYF
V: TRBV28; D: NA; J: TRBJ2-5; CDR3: CASSIIGDRQETQYF
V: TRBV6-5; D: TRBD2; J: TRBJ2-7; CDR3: CASSWLLAGGTYEQYF
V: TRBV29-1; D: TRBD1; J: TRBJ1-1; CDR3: CSTGQAMNTEAFF
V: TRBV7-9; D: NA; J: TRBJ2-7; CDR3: CASSGGLRSSYEQYF
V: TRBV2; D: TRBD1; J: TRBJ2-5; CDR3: CASSGFRGRETQYF
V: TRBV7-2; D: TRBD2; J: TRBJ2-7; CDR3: CASSLSMGLAAYEQYF
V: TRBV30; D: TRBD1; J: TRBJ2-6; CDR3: CAWSRTGSSGANVLTF
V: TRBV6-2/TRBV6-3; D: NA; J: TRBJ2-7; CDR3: CASSSSRTASYEQYF
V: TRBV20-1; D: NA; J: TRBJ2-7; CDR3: CSAGAYQSPYEQYF
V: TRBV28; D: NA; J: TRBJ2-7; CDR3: CASSFQGRAYEQYF
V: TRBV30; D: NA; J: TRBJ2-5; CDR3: CAWNYGLEEETQYF
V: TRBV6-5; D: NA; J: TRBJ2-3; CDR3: CASSYSEGTDTQYF
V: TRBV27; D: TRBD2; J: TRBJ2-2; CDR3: CASSGPGLAGVRTGELFF
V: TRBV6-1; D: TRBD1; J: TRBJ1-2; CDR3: CASSPYRGGGYTF
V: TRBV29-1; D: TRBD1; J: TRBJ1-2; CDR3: CSVFPGTGGWYGYTF
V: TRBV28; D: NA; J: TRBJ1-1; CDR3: CASSYRALTEAFF
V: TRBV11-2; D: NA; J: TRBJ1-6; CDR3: CASSGGRRAYNSPLHF
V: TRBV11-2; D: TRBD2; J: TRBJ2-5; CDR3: CASSRGLAGAEETQYF
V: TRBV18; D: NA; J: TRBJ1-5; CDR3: CASSRAGGPAQPQHF
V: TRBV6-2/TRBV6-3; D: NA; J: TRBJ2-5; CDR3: CASSPLSNLETQYF
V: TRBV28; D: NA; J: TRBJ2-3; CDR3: CASSNLPGPRGDTQYF
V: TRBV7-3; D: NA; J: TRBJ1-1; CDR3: CASSLNRDPHKGEAFF
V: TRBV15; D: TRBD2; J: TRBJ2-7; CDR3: CATSGREGHEQYF
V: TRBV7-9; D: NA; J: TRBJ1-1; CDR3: CASSFQGGGEAFF
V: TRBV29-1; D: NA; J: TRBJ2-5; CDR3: CSVGQTDKETQYF
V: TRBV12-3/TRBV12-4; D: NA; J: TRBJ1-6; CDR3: CASSKRGGSPLHF
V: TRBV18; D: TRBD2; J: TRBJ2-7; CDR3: CASSATSGGYEQYF
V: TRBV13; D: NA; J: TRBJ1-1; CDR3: CASSDEGLNTEAFF
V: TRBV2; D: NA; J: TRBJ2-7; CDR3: CASIQGASSSYEQYF
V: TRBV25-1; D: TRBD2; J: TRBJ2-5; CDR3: CASSEVGGPQETQYF
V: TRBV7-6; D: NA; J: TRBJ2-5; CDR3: CASSPQGNQETQYF
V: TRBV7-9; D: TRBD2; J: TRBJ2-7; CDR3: CASRGGERSYEQYF
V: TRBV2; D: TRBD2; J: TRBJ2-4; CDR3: CASSEFMRVGLAGLSRENIQYF
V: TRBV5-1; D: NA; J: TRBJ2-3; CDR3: CASSLWGVAEVGDTQYF
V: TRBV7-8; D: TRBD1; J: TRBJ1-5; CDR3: CASSLRRPGQGNSNQPQHF
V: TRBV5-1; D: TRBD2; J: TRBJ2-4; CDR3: CASSPGLAGVRDIQYF
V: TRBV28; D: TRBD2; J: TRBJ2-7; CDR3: CASSWGPGLAGGLPYEQYF